This TCR beta chain comes out of a study of blood T cell repertoires in COVID-19. Clones were read by immunoSEQ multiplex PCR, and TCRdb kept only the in-frame ones, dropping some. Of tens of thousands of clones detected, about 89% appear once; the ten largest clones hold about 28%. Sequencing input: peripheral blood. The receptor's source is a human donor in a cohort sampled during active COVID-19.

DNA of the CDR3: TGTGCCAGCAGCCCCCAGGACAGTTTCCCTTATGGCTACACCTTC. Translated, it gives CASSPQDSFPYGYTF. This chain uses TRBV9 with TRBJ1-2; tentative D call: TRBD1 (6 bases). CDR1 SGDLS and CDR2 YYNGEE come from the germline V gene. The CDR3 sequence is 15 residues long. Trimming removed 4 bases at V and 5 bases at J, with 18 bases between.